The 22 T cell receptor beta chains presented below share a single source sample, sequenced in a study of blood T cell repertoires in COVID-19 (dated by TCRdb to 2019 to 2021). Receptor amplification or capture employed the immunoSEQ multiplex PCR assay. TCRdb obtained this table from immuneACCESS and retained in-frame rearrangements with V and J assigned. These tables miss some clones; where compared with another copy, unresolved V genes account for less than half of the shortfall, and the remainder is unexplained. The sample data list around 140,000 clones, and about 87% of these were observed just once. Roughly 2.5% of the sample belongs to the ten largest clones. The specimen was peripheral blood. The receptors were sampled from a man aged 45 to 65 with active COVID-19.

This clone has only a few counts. Here the CDR3 reads CASSFLLAESGNEQFF. CDR3 DNA: TGTGCCAGCAGCTTCCTTCTAGCGGAGTCGGGGAATGAGCAGTTCTTC. The V call is TRBV3-1 (or the pseudogene TRBV3-2), the J call TRBJ2-1, with 7 positions matching TRBD2. Trimming at V came to 5 bases and at J to 7 bases, leaving 14 bases not matched to a gene. CDR1 is LGHDT and CDR2 is YNNKEL in the germline V gene (reference sequence). The CDR3 is made up of 16 amino acids.

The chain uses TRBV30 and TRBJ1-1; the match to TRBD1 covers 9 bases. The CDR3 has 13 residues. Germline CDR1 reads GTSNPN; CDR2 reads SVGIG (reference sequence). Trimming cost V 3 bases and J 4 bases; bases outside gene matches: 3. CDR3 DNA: TGTGCCTGGAGCCTACAGGGGGCCACTGAAGCTTTCTTT. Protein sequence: CAWSLQGATEAFF.

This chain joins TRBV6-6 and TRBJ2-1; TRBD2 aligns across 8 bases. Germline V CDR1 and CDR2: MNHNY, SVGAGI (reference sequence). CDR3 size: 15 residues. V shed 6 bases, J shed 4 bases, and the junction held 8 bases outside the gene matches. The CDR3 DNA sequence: TGTGCCAGCAGGAAACCCGGGACTAGTTACAATGAGCAGTTCTTC. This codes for CASRKPGTSYNEQFF.

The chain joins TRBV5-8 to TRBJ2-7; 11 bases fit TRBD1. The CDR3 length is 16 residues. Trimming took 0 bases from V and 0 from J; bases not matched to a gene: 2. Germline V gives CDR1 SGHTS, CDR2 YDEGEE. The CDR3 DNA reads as TGTGCCAGCAGCTTGGGGACAGGGGGCTACTCCTACGAGCAGTACTTC. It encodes CASSLGTGGYSYEQYF.

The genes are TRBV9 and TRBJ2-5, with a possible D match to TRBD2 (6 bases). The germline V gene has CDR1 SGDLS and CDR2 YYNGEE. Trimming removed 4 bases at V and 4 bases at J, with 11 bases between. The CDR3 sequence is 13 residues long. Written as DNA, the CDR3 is TGTGCCAGCAGCACCGGGAGTTCAGAGACCCAGTACTTC. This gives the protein CASSTGSSETQYF.

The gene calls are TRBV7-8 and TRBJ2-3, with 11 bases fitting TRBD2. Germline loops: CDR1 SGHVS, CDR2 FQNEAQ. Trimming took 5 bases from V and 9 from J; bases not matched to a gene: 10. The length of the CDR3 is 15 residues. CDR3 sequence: CASSLRTSGRGTQYF. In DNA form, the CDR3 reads TGTGCCAGCAGCCTAAGGACTAGCGGGCGCGGAACGCAGTATTTT.

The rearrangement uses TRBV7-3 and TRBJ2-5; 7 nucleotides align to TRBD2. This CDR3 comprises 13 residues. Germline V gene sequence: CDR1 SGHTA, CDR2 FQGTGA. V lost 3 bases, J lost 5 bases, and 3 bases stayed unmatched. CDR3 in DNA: TGTGCCAGCAGCTTCGGACTAGGGGAGACCCAGTACTTC. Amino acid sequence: CASSFGLGETQYF.

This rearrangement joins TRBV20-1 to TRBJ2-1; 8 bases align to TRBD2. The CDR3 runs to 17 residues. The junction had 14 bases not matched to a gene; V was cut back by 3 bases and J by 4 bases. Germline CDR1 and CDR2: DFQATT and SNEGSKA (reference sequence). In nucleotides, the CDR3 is TGCAGTGCTAGTGGTAGCGGGGCAACCATGATGTACAATGAGCAGTTCTTC. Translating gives CSASGSGATMMYNEQFF.

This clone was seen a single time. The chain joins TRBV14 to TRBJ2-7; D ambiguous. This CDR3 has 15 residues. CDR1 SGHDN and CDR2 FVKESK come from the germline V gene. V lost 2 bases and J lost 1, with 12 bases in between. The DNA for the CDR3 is TGTGCCAGCAGCCAATCGCTCAGCGAATCCTACGAGCAGTACTTC. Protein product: CASSQSLSESYEQYF.

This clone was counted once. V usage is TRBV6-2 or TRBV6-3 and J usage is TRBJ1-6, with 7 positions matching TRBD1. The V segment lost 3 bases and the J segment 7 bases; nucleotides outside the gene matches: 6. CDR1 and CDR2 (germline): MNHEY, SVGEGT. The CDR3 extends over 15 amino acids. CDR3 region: CASSYYGTANSPLHF. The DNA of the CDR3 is TGTGCCAGCAGTTATTATGGGACAGCGAATTCACCCCTCCACTTT.

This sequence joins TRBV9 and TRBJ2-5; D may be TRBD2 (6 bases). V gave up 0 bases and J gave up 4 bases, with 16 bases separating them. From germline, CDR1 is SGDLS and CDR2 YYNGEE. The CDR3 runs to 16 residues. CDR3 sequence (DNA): TGTGCCAGCAGCGTAGGATTAGGAGGGATTGGAGAGACCCAGTACTTC. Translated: CASSVGLGGIGETQYF.

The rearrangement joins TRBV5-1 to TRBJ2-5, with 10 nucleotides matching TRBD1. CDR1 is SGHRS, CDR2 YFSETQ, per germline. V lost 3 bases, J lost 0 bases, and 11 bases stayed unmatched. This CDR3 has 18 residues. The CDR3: CASSSGTGAAKYQETQYF. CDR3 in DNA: TGCGCCAGCAGCTCGGGGACAGGGGCCGCCAAGTACCAAGAGACCCAGTACTTC.

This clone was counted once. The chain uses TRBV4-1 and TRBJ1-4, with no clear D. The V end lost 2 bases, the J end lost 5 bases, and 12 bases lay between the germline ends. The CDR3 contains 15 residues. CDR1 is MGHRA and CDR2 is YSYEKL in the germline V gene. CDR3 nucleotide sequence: TGCGCCAGCAGCCAATACCGGGTTGGGAATGAAAAACTGTTTTTT. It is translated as CASSQYRVGNEKLFF.

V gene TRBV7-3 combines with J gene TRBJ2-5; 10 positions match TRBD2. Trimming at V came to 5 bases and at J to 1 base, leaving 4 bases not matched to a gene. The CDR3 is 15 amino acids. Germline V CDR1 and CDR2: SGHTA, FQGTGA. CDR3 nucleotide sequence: TGTGCCAGCAGCCAGTCTAGCGGGGGCCAAGAGACCCAGTACTTC. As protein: CASSQSSGGQETQYF.

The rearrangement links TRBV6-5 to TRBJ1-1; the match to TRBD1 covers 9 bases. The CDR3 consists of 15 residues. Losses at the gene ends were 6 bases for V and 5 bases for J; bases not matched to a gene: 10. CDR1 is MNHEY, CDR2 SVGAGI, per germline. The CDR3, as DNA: TGTGCCAGCAGGCCGCCACAGGGGGCGAGGACTGAAGCTTTCTTT. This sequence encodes CASRPPQGARTEAFF.

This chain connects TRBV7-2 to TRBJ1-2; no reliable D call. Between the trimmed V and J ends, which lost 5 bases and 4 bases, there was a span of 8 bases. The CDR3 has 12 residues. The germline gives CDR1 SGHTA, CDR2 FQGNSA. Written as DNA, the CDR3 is TGTGCCAGCAGCCTAAGGAGCTATGGCTACACCTTC. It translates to CASSLRSYGYTF. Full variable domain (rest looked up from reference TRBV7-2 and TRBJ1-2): GAGVSQSPSNKVTEKGKDVELRCDPISGHTALYWYRQSLGQGLEFLIYFQGNSAPDKSGLPSDRFSAERTGGSVSTLTIQRTQQEDSAVYLCASSLRSYGYTFGSGTRLTVV.

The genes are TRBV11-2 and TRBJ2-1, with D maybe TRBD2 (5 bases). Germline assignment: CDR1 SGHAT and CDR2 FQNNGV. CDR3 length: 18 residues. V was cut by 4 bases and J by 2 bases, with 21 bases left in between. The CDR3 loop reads CASSYPPGERQAYNEQFF. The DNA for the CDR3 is TGTGCCAGCAGCTACCCGCCCGGGGAGCGGCAGGCCTACAATGAGCAGTTCTTC.

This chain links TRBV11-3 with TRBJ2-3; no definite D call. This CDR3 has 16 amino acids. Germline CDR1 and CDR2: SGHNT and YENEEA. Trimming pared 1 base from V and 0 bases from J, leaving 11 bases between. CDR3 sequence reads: CASSLGGGLSTDTQYF. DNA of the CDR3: TGTGCCAGCAGCTTAGGAGGCGGATTGAGCACAGATACGCAGTATTTT.

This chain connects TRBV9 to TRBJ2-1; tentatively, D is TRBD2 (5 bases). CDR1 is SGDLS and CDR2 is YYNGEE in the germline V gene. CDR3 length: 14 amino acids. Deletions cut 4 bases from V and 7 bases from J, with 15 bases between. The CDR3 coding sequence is TGTGCCAGCAGCCCAGGACGGGGTAGAAATGAGCAGTTCTTC. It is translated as CASSPGRGRNEQFF.

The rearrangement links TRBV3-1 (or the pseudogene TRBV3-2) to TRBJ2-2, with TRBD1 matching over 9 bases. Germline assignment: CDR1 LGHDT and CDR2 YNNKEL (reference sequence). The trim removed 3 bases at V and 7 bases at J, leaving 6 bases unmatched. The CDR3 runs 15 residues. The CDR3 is CASSQRGTGFGELFF. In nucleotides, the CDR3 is TGTGCCAGCAGCCAGAGGGGGACAGGGTTCGGGGAGCTGTTTTTT.

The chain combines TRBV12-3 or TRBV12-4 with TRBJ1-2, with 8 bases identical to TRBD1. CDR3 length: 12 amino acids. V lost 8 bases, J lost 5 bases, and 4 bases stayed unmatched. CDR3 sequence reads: CASLTGGYGYTF. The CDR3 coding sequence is TGTGCCAGCCTCACAGGGGGGTATGGCTACACCTTC.

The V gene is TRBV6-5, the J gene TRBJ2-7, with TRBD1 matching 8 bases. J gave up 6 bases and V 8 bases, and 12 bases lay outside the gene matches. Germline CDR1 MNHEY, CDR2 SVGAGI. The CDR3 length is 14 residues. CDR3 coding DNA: TGTGCCAGCGTACCCCCGGGACAGGTTTCCGAGCAGTACTTC. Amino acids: CASVPPGQVSEQYF.